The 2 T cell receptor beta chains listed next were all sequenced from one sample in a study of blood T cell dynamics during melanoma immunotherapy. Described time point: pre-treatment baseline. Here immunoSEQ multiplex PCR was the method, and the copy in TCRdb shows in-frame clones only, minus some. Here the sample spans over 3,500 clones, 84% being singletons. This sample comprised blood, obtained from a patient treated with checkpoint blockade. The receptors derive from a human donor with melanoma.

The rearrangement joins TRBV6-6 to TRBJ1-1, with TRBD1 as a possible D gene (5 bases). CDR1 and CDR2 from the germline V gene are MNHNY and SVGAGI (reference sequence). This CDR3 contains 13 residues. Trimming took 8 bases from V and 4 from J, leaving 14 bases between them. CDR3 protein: CASPVPGGTEAFF. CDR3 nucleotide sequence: TGTGCCAGCCCCGTCCCGGGGGGCACTGAAGCTTTCTTT.

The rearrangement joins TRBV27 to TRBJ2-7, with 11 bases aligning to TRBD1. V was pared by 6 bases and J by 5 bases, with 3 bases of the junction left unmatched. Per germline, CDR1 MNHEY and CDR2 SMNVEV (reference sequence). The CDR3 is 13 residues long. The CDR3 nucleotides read TGTGCCAGCAGACGGACAGGGGGCCACGAGCAGTACTTC. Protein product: CASRRTGGHEQYF.